This record covers a single T cell receptor beta chain. Its target is unknown. This entry comes from a study of T cells in Graves' hyperthyroidism and ophthalmopathy. Study background: Peripheral blood specimens were obtained at initial diagnosis, prior to any treatment. Whole-study results and caveats: Through a model of 13 V-J features, ophthalmopathy was separated from stable hyperthyroidism.

Germline lookup yields CDR1 SGHNT and CDR2 YYREEE (reference sequence). J was trimmed by 3 bases and V by 5 bases; bases with no gene match: 7. The CDR3 is 14 amino acids. What was amplified from RNA transcripts were TCR beta CDR3 regions. In the first-round RT-PCR of the TCR CDR3, the HTBI primer set was used. TCRdb reanalysed the multiplex PCR reads using MiXCR and keeps one entry per CDR3 protein. The sample yields a few hundred thousand distinct CDR3 sequences, around 20% seen once. Clinical symptoms, serum thyroxine and TRAb, thyroid ultrasound and orbital computed tomography were used for the diagnoses.

The chain couples TRBV5-4 to TRBJ2-5, with 7 bases lining up with TRBD1. The sequencing input was blood. This TCR was sampled from a man aged 40-49 years with Graves' hyperthyroidism. The chain's CDR3 is CASSFGTVEETQYF. CDR3 coding DNA: TGTGCCAGCAGTTTCGGGACAGTTGAAGAGACCCAGTACTTC.